The 24 T cell receptor beta chains reported below all come from one sample, sequenced in a study of cytomegalovirus exposure and HLA in healthy donors. The PCR used 60 Vbeta and 13 Jbeta primers. Using immunoSEQ multiplex PCR, the repertoire was profiled, and TCRdb retains in-frame clones only, with some absent. The sample has roughly 96,000 clones, 60% to 75% seen once; the top ten hold roughly 3%. The sequenced sample consisted of PBMCs. The source of these receptors is a female donor in good health and CMV-seropositive.

The V call is TRBV4-3, the J call TRBJ1-2, with 8 bases that match TRBD1. The CDR3 totals 15 residues. The germline gives CDR1 LGHNA, CDR2 YSLEER. V shed 1 base, J shed 5 bases, and the junction held 6 bases outside the gene matches. The CDR3 DNA is TGCGCCAGCAGCCAAGGCCGGACAGGGTCGTATGGCTACACCTTC. Encoded protein: CASSQGRTGSYGYTF.

A remark on this clone: Different DNA sequences within this sample yield the same CDR3. This chain joins TRBV6-5 and TRBJ2-7, with 8 bases fitting TRBD1. CDR3 length equals 14 residues. V was clipped by 2 bases and J by 3 bases; unmatched bases: 3. The V gene's germline CDR1 is MNHEY and CDR2 SVGAGI. CDR3 amino acids: CASSYSDRGYEQYF. For the CDR3, the DNA is TGTGCCAGCAGTTACAGCGACAGGGGCTACGAGCAGTACTTC.

The CDR3 DNA reads as TGTGCCAGCCGAGACAGGGCCTACGAGCAGTACTTC. This encodes CASRDRAYEQYF. The chain carries TRBV28 and TRBJ2-7; 7 positions match TRBD1. This CDR3 is 12 amino acids long. Per germline, CDR1 MDHEN and CDR2 SYDVKM. The junction had 3 bases not matched to a gene; V was cut back by 8 bases and J by 2 bases.

The chain recombines TRBV7-8 with TRBJ1-2, with 7 bases that match TRBD1. V shed 4 bases and J 6 bases; nucleotides not matched to a gene: 5. Germline V gives CDR1 SGHVS, CDR2 FQNEAQ. The CDR3 consists of 13 residues. The CDR3 spells CASSSYRGDGYTF. The CDR3 DNA sequence: TGTGCCAGCAGCTCTTACAGGGGAGATGGCTACACCTTC.

This chain connects TRBV7-2 to TRBJ1-6; D might be TRBD1 (5 bases). V was pared by 2 bases and J by 7 bases, with 9 bases between. Germline V gene lookup returns CDR1 SGHTA and CDR2 FQGNSA. CDR3 length equals 14 residues. This CDR3 reads CASSLQGKNSPLHF. CDR3 nucleotides: TGTGCCAGCAGCTTACAGGGTAAAAATTCACCCCTCCACTTT.

This chain joins TRBV5-4 and TRBJ2-7; 9 bases line up with TRBD1. V lost 3 bases, J lost 0 bases, and 4 bases stayed unmatched. The CDR3 consists of 15 residues. The germline V gene has CDR1 SGHNT and CDR2 YYREEE (reference sequence). The CDR3 DNA reads TGTGCCAGCAGCTCCGGGGACAGGGTCTCCTACGAGCAGTACTTC. The encoded protein is CASSSGDRVSYEQYF.

The chain uses TRBV5-1 and TRBJ2-2, with 7 bases lining up with TRBD2. Germline values: CDR1 SGHRS, CDR2 YFSETQ. The V gene end was trimmed by 0 bases and the J gene end by 4 bases; junction bases not matched to a gene: 0. There are 14 residues in the CDR3. DNA for the CDR3: TGCGCCAGCAGCTTGGGACTAGCCACCGGGGAGCTGTTTTTT. It specifies CASSLGLATGELFF. The whole variable domain, filled in from reference TRBV5-1 and TRBJ2-2, reads KAGVTQTPRYLIKTRGQQVTLSCSPISGHRSVSWYQQTPGQGLQFLFEYFSETQRNKGNFPGRFSGRQFSNSRSEMNVSTLELGDSALYLCASSLGLATGELFFGEGSRLTVL.

The chain carries TRBV6-6 and TRBJ2-7; 8 bases are a match to TRBD2. CDR1 and CDR2 from the germline V gene are MNHNY and SVGAGI (reference sequence). Trimming took 10 bases from V and 3 from J; bases not matched to a gene: 8. This CDR3 is built from 13 residues. CDR3 in DNA: TGTGCCACGGGGCGGGGGGTACTCTACGAGCAGTACTTC. Protein product: CATGRGVLYEQYF.

The chain links TRBV7-6 to TRBJ2-1, with 16 bases identical to TRBD2. CDR1 is SGHVS, CDR2 FNYEAQ, per germline. The CDR3 consists of 19 residues. The V segment lost 4 bases and the J segment 1 base; nucleotides outside the gene matches: 7. CDR3 sequence reads: CASSSGTSGGAGSYNEQFF. The DNA for the CDR3 is TGTGCCAGCAGCTCCGGGACTAGCGGGGGGGCCGGGTCCTACAATGAGCAGTTCTTC.

This chain joins TRBV6-5 and TRBJ2-7; maybe TRBD1 (6 bases). The CDR3 is 15 amino acids. Germline V gives CDR1 MNHEY, CDR2 SVGAGI. The V gene lost 6 bases and the J gene lost 4 bases, with 19 bases spanning the gap. CDR3 sequence: CASRKGTTGNYEQYF. CDR3 sequence (DNA): TGTGCCAGCAGGAAAGGGACAACGGGAAATTACGAGCAGTACTTC.

The chain combines TRBV9 with TRBJ1-6; D is possibly TRBD1 (5 bases). There are 13 residues in the CDR3. Trimming removed 4 bases at V and 11 bases at J, with 13 bases between. Germline lookup yields CDR1 SGDLS and CDR2 YYNGEE. The CDR3 here is CASSLDSLTPLHF. The CDR3, as DNA: TGTGCCAGCAGCCTTGACAGTCTGACACCCCTCCACTTT.

As DNA, the CDR3 is TGTGCCAGCAGTTATCTGGGGACTAGAGCTTTGTATTTT. Amino acid sequence: CASSYLGTRALYF. This sequence joins TRBV6-5 and TRBJ2-3; TRBD2 matches at 8 bases. Looked up from germline, CDR1 is MNHEY and CDR2 is SVGAGI. The CDR3 spans 13 residues. V lost 3 bases, J lost 14 bases, and 10 bases stayed unmatched.

The chain links TRBV7-2 to TRBJ1-2; possible D gene TRBD1, 6 bases. The germline V and J ends were trimmed by 2 bases and 3 bases, with 13 bases remaining between them. This CDR3 contains 15 residues. Germline-derived CDR1 and CDR2 are SGHTA and FQGNSA. This CDR3 is CASSLYGGRDYGYTF. CDR3 sequence (DNA): TGTGCCAGCAGCTTATATGGGGGCAGGGACTATGGCTACACCTTC.

The CDR3 spells CASSPGLAGGETQYF. The DNA for the CDR3 is TGCGCCAGCAGCCCAGGACTAGCGGGAGGTGAGACCCAGTACTTC. V is TRBV5-1 and J is TRBJ2-5, with TRBD2 matching over 14 bases. The germline CDR1 and CDR2 sequences are SGHRS and YFSETQ. The CDR3 runs to 15 residues. V shed 4 bases and J 5 bases; nucleotides not matched to a gene: 4.

This clone has just a few counts. The chain carries TRBV4-1 and TRBJ2-3; weak D call: TRBD1 (6 bases). Germline V lookup: CDR1 MGHRA, CDR2 YSYEKL. Deletions cut 10 bases from V and 5 bases from J, with 25 bases between. The CDR3 has 16 residues. The CDR3 region has the DNA TGCGCCACTAAGGGGGATGGCTTTATCCTTGAAGATACGCAGTATTTT. It specifies CATKGDGFILEDTQYF.

The chain recombines TRBV11-2 with TRBJ2-2; D may be TRBD1 (6 bases). The germline V and J ends were trimmed by 0 bases and 13 bases, with 12 bases remaining between them. This CDR3 spans 13 amino acids. In germline, CDR1 is SGHAT, CDR2 FQNNGV. The CDR3 bases are TGTGCCAGCAGCTTAGATAGGACAGTCCGGCTGTTTTTT. Protein sequence: CASSLDRTVRLFF.

The chain uses TRBV2 and TRBJ2-1; no clear D gene. The ends were cut back, 1 base at V and 2 bases at J, with 12 bases in the middle. Germline-derived CDR1 and CDR2 are SNHLY and FYNNEI. The length of the CDR3 is 16 residues. The CDR3 loop reads CASSEGVRAPYNEQFF. In DNA form, the CDR3 reads TGTGCCAGCAGTGAAGGTGTTAGAGCCCCCTACAATGAGCAGTTCTTC.

The chain links TRBV2 to TRBJ2-2; D uncertain. V lost 6 bases, J lost 4 bases, and 3 bases lay in between. The CDR3 runs to 11 residues. Per germline, CDR1 SNHLY and CDR2 FYNNEI. In DNA form, the CDR3 reads TGTGCCAGCAGCGGCACCGGGGAGCTGTTTTTT. Translating gives CASSGTGELFF. Using reference TRBV2 and TRBJ2-2 for the parts outside the CDR3, the full variable domain is EPEVTQTPSHQVTQMGQEVILRCVPISNHLYFYWYRQILGQKVEFLVSFYNNEISEKSEIFDDQFSVERPDGSNFTLKIRSTKLEDSAMYFCASSGTGELFFGEGSRLTVL.

The rearrangement joins TRBV7-8 to TRBJ1-6; D is unclear. Germline V CDR1 and CDR2: SGHVS, FQNEAQ. The CDR3 consists of 15 residues. V gave up 3 bases and J gave up 10 bases, with 16 bases separating them. This chain's CDR3 is CASSFSERIRSPLHF. CDR3 nucleotide sequence: TGTGCCAGCAGCTTTAGCGAAAGGATACGGTCACCCCTCCACTTT.

The V gene is TRBV5-3, the J gene TRBJ2-5; D perhaps matches TRBD2 (7 bases). TRBV5-3 is an ORF; its function is uncertain. This CDR3 contains 16 residues. V lost 4 bases, J lost 3 bases, and 19 bases lay in between. The CDR3: CARSRWGGGLKETQYF. CDR3 in DNA: TGTGCCAGAAGCCGGTGGGGGGGCGGGCTAAAAGAGACCCAGTACTTC.

The V and J genes are TRBV29-1 and TRBJ1-1, with D possibly matching TRBD1 (5 bases). The V gene's germline CDR1 is SQVTM and CDR2 ANQGSEA. The ends were cut back, 2 bases at V and 3 bases at J, with 13 bases in the middle. The CDR3 has 14 residues. The CDR3 DNA follows: TGCAGCGTTGAACGCGGGACGGACTACACTGAAGCTTTCTTT. As protein: CSVERGTDYTEAFF. Full variable domain (missing parts from reference TRBV29-1 and TRBJ1-1): SAVISQKPSRDICQRGTSLTIQCQVDSQVTMMFWYRQQPGQSLTLIATANQGSEATYESGFVIDKFPISRPNLTFSTLTVSNMSPEDSSIYLCSVERGTDYTEAFFGQGTRLTVV.

The chain couples TRBV5-4 to TRBJ2-5, with 7 bases that match TRBD1. The germline CDR1 and CDR2 sequences are SGHNT and YYREEE (reference sequence). V gave up 0 bases and J gave up 5 bases; unmatched junction bases: 4. This CDR3 spans 14 amino acids. The CDR3: CASSLDRGSETQYF. CDR3 sequence (DNA): TGTGCCAGCAGCTTGGACAGGGGATCGGAGACCCAGTACTTC.

The chain recombines TRBV6-1 with TRBJ2-5, with D unresolved. Germline-derived CDR1 and CDR2 are MNHNS and SASEGT. Trimming stripped 5 bases from V and 5 bases from J, with 9 bases between. The CDR3 has 12 residues. This CDR3 reads CASSTHGETQYF. CDR3 DNA: TGTGCCAGCAGTACCCACGGGGAGACCCAGTACTTC.

This clone was found once. V is TRBV6-6 and J is TRBJ1-2; 8 nucleotides align to TRBD1. The CDR3 is 15 residues long. V shed 2 bases, J shed 0 bases, and the junction held 2 bases outside the gene matches. Germline V lookup: CDR1 MNHNY, CDR2 SVGAGI (reference sequence). The CDR3: CASSYEQGANYGYTF. CDR3 nucleotide sequence: TGTGCCAGCAGTTACGAACAGGGGGCTAACTATGGCTACACCTTC.